This passage covers 7 T cell receptor beta chains from one sample sequenced in a study of Ad26.COV2.S vaccination and SARS-CoV-2 variants. The treatment: roughly 20 received Ad26.COV2.S at low or high dose, single or two shots; several received placebo; per-sample allocation not given. Sampling was done on day 63 after the first vaccine or placebo injection. Profiling relied on immunoSEQ multiplex PCR, and the TCRdb table lists in-frame clones only, not all of them. This repertoire shows about 350,000 clones, around 89% found once; its top ten account for 6.4%. The source material was peripheral blood, sampled in a trial of Ad26.COV2.S vaccine versus placebo. The receptors derive from a person aged 18-65 years who received the Ad26.COV2.S COVID-19 vaccine or a placebo.

The genes are TRBV2 and TRBJ1-1, with D perhaps matching TRBD1 (6 bases). V lost 8 bases and J 1 base, leaving 14 bases between the germline ends. The CDR3 contains 14 residues. Germline V gives CDR1 SNHLY, CDR2 FYNNEI. The CDR3 loop is CASGRLTGNTEAFF. DNA of the CDR3: TGTGCCAGCGGTCGGCTGACAGGGAACACTGAAGCTTTCTTT.

The chain uses TRBV19 and TRBJ1-1, with 7 positions matching TRBD1. There are 14 residues in the CDR3. Germline V gene data show CDR1 as LNHDA and CDR2 as SQIVND (reference sequence). V gave up 7 bases and J gave up 3 bases; unmatched junction bases: 8. The CDR3 protein is CASNTGVEDTEAFF. The CDR3 DNA is TGTGCCAGTAATACAGGGGTAGAGGACACTGAAGCTTTCTTT.

This chain joins TRBV7-3 and TRBJ2-3; 9 bases fit TRBD2. The CDR3 runs to 17 residues. V lost 5 bases, J lost 0 bases, and 9 bases stayed unmatched. The germline CDR1 and CDR2 sequences are SGHTA and FQGTGA. The CDR3 loop is CASSPPNAGGSTDTQYF. Here the CDR3 DNA reads TGTGCCAGCAGCCCCCCCAATGCGGGGGGGAGCACAGATACGCAGTATTTT.

V is TRBV11-2 and J is TRBJ1-1; D is undetermined. This CDR3 spans 13 amino acids. Germline V lookup: CDR1 SGHAT, CDR2 FQNNGV. Trimming took 5 bases from V and 6 from J, leaving 13 bases between them. The CDR3: CASSPALGAEAFF. The CDR3 DNA reads as TGTGCCAGCAGCCCAGCCCTAGGCGCTGAAGCTTTCTTT.

The chain has TRBV2 and TRBJ1-6, with a possible D match to TRBD1 (5 bases). CDR3 size: 14 residues. CDR1 is SNHLY, CDR2 FYNNEI, per germline. The V and J ends lost 3 bases and 9 bases respectively, with 12 bases between them. The CDR3 spells CASSEQGGVSPLHF. CDR3 nucleotide sequence: TGTGCCAGCAGTGAGCAGGGAGGAGTTTCACCCCTCCACTTT.

The chain joins TRBV7-3 to TRBJ2-7; 9 bases are shared with TRBD1. CDR3 size: 15 residues. Germline V gene sequence: CDR1 SGHTA, CDR2 FQGTGA. After removal of 0 bases from V and 5 bases from J, the junction contained 5 bases not matched to a gene. CDR3 loop: CASSLTDRGLDEQYF. In DNA form, the CDR3 reads TGTGCCAGCAGCTTAACGGACAGGGGCCTCGACGAGCAGTACTTC.

The chain combines TRBV4-2 with TRBJ2-7; 10 bases agree with TRBD2. V gave up 2 bases and J gave up 1 base; unmatched junction bases: 5. CDR1 is LGHNA and CDR2 is YNFKEQ in the germline V gene. CDR3 length: 16 amino acids. CDR3 sequence: CASSQSASGSSYEQYF. DNA of the CDR3: TGTGCCAGCAGCCAATCTGCTAGCGGGAGTTCCTACGAGCAGTACTTC.